This paragraph reports one T cell receptor beta chain. Libraries were prepared by immunoSEQ multiplex PCR; TCRdb keeps only in-frame clonotypes and omits some of them. The table has a few million clones, around nine tenths seen once. Losses at the gene ends were 2 bases for V and 6 bases for J; bases not matched to a gene: 10. Per the germline V gene, CDR1 is MNHNS and CDR2 is SASEGT. The CDR3 contains 17 residues. This sample is drawn from a study of shared clonotypes between healthy human individuals. The sequence came from a man between 18 and 29 years old in good health. Sequenced material: naive CD4+ T cells sorted from blood. The subset is: CD45RA+ positively selected. The chain has TRBV6-1 and TRBJ2-2; 9 bases map to TRBD1. The CDR3 is CASSEKGATGGAGELFF. The CDR3 bases are TGTGCCAGCAGTGAAAAGGGAGCGACAGGGGGTGCCGGGGAGCTGTTTTTT.